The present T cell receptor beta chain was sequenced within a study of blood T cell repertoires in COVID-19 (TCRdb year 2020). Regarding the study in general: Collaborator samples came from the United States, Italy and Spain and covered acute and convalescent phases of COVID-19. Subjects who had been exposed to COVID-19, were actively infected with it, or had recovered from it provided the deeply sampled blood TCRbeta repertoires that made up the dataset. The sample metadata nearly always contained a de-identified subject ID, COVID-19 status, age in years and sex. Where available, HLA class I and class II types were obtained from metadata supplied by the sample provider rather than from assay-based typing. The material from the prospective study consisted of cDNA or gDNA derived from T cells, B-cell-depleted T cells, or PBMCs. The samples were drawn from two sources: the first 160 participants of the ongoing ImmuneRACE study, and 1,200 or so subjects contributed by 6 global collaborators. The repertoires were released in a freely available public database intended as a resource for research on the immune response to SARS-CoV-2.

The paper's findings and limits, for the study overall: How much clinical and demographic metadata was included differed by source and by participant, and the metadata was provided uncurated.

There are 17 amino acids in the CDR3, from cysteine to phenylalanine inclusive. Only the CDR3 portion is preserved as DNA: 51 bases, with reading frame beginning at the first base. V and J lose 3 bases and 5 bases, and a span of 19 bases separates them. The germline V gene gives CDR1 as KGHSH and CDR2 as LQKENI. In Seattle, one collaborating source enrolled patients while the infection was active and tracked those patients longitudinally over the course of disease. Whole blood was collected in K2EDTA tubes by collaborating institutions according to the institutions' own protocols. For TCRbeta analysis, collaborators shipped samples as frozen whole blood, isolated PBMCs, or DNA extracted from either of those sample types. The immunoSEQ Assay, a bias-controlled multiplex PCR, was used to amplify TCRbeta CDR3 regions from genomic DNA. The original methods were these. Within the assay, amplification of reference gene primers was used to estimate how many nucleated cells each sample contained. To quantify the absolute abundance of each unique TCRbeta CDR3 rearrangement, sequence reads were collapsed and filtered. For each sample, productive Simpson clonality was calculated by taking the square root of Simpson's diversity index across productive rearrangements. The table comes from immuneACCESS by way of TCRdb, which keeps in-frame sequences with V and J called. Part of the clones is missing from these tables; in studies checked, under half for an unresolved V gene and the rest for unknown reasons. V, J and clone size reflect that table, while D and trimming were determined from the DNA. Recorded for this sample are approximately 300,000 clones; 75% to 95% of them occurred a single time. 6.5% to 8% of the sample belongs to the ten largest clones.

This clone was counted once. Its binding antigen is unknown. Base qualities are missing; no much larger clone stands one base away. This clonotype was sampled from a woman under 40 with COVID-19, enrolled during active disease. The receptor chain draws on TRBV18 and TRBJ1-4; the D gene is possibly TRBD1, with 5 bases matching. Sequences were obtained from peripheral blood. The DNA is TGTGCCAGCTCACCCACGGGGGGGACGAGCCGAAATGAAAAACTGTTTTTT. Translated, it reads CASSPTGGTSRNEKLFF.